This TCR beta chain was recorded in a study of blood T cell repertoires in COVID-19. Study context: Acute-phase and convalescent COVID-19 samples originated in the United States, Italy and Spain.

Remarks on this clone: The same CDR3 also results from other DNA sequences found in this sample.

From germline, CDR1 is MDHEN and CDR2 SYDVKM. The V and J ends lost 2 bases and 4 bases respectively, with 3 bases between them. This CDR3 has 11 residues. How the authors handled the data: Reference gene primer amplification gave estimated nucleated cell counts. Clones were read by immunoSEQ multiplex PCR, and TCRdb kept only the in-frame ones, dropping some. The DNA gave D and trimming, while V, J and clone size come from that table. The sample has 55,000 to 75,000 clones, about 78% seen once. V and J are TRBV28 and TRBJ2-7; D remains unclear. Sequencing used peripheral blood. The clonotype originates from a man older than 75 with active or convalescent COVID-19. CDR3 coding DNA: TGTGCCAGCAGTTTACGGTACGAGCAGTACTTC. Protein: CASSLRYEQYF.